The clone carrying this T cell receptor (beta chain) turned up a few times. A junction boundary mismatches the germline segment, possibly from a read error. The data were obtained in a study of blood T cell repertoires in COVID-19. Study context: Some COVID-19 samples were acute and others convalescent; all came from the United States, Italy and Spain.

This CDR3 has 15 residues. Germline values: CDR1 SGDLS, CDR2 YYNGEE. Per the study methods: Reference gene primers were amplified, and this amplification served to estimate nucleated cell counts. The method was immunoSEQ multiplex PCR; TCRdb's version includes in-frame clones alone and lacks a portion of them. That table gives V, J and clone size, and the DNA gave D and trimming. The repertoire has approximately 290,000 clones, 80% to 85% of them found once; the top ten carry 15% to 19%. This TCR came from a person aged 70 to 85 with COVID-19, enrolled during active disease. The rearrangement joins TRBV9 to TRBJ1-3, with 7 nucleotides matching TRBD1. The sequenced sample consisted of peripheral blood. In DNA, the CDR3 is TGTGCCAGCACCGTAACAGGGGCCTCTGGAAACACCATATATTTT. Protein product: CASTVTGASGNTIYF.